One T cell receptor beta chain is described in this entry. The antigen remains undetermined. This record belongs to a study of cytomegalovirus exposure and HLA in healthy donors. Broader study findings: Reportedly, fewer N-insertions than the 666-donor mean appeared in an Asian-associated ancestry cluster in a later analysis.

Trimming removed 0 bases from V and 7 bases from J, with 11 bases in between. Germline CDR1 SGDLS, CDR2 YYNGEE. The length of the CDR3 is 13 residues. A multiplex PCR was run with 60 Vbeta primers and 13 Jbeta primers. Per the original data handling: Among the unique TCR beta chains that a later analysis counted, roughly 80 million in all, some 10 million were shared. TCRdb's copy holds only in-frame clones and misses some; the assay was immunoSEQ multiplex PCR. That table supplies the V and J calls and clone size; D and trimming were determined from the DNA. The sample lists around 180,000 clones, 84% occurring once.

The chain is built from TRBV9 and TRBJ2-7, with a tentative D call TRBD1 (6 bases). This TCR derives from a girl aged 5 to 17 in good health and CMV-seropositive. Specimen: PBMCs. The CDR3 DNA sequence: TGTGCCAGCAGCGTAGGGGGGCCGGGAGAGCAGTACTTC. Its translation is CASSVGGPGEQYF.